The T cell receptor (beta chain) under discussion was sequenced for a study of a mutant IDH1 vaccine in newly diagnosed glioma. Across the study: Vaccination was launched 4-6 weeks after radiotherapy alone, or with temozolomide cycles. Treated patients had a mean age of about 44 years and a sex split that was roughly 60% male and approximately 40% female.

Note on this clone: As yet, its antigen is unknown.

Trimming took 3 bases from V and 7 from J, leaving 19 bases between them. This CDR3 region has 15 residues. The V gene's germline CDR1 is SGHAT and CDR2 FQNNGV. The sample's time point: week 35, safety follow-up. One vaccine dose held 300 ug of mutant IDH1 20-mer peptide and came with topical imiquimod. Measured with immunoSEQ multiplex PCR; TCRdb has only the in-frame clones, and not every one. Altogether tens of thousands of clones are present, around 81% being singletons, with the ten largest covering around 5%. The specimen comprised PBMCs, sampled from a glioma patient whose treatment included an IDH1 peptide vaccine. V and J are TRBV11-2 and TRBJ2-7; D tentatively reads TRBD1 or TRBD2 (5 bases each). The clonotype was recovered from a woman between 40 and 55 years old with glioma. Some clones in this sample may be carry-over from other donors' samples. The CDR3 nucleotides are TGTGCCAGCAGCTTCCCCGCCGGGGCCCCTAGAGAGCAGTACTTC. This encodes CASSFPAGAPREQYF.